The clone carrying this TCR beta chain was picked up many times. Its antigen is still unknown. These data originate in a study of CD8+CD57+ T cells in acquired aplastic anemia. As for the study in general: Sorted cells (CD4+ and CD8+) yielded DNA amounts that averaged approximately 3.1 ug.

According to the study, genomic DNA was the template for TCR beta VDJ and CDR3 profiling. MiXCR was run by TCRdb on the reads, yielding one entry per CDR3 protein. Here the sample spans approximately 170,000 distinct CDR3 sequences, roughly half being singletons. General study points: Controls did not differ significantly from patients in CD8+ Simpson's diversity.

Selection for sequencing was limited to patients who had shown CD8+CD57+ cell expansion by flow cytometry. The cohort consisted entirely of patients having severe acquired aplastic anemia. Germline trimming cut 3 bases from V and 8 bases from J; bases unmatched to any gene: 15. The CDR3 runs 16 residues. CDR1 is SEHNR and CDR2 is FQNEAQ in the germline V gene (reference sequence). Sequencing used sorted CD4+, CD8+, or CD8+CD57+ T cells (not recorded which) from PBMCs. This clonotype originated in a human donor with aplastic anemia. The V gene is TRBV7-9, the J gene TRBJ1-2, with TRBD1 matching over 7 bases. As DNA, the CDR3 is TGTGCCAGCAGCTTTATGGACCTTACAGGGGCGCGGGGCTACACCTTC. Encoded protein: CASSFMDLTGARGYTF.